The clone carrying this T cell receptor beta chain was found a few times. This specimen belongs to a study of beta chain features in type 1 diabetes. About the research overall: In all, 107,917,701 sorted cells from all samples were analyzed.

cDNA synthesis used the whole RNA isolate, giving expressed TCRB sequences. Here immunoSEQ multiplex PCR was the method, and the copy in TCRdb shows in-frame clones only, minus some. The data hold 850,000 to 900,000 clones, with roughly 16% observed a single time. Central memory, naive, regulatory and stem cell-like memory CD4+ cells were sorted by CD45RO/CCR7/CD25/CD127/CD95/CD27. The sequencing input was naive CD4+ T cells from blood. The sequence was obtained from a woman aged 18-29 years in good health.

In nucleotides, the CDR3 is TGTGCCAGCAGTTGGGCATACAATGAGCAGTTCTTC. It codes for CASSWAYNEQFF. The chain carries TRBV7-3 and TRBJ2-1; D is unclear. CDR1 and CDR2 (germline): SGHTA, FQGTGA. The CDR3 runs to 12 residues. V dropped 6 bases and J dropped 4 bases, with 7 bases sitting between them.